Presented here are 24 T cell receptor beta chains from one specimen sequenced in a study of cytomegalovirus exposure and HLA in healthy donors. The PCR made use of 60 Vbeta and 13 Jbeta primers. Clones were sequenced by immunoSEQ multiplex PCR, and TCRdb holds only the in-frame ones, with some missing. The table has around 200,000 clones, roughly 79% seen once; the top ten hold 1.8%. Sequencing was performed on PBMCs. The origin of the receptors is a male donor in good health and CMV-seronegative.

Of note for this clone: The junction does not match germline at one end; this may be a read error. The genes are TRBV6-4 and TRBJ2-1, with D perhaps TRBD1 (5 bases). CDR1 and CDR2 (germline): MRHNA, SNTAGT. This CDR3 is 12 amino acids long. This chain's CDR3 is CASSDSRDERFF. The CDR3 nucleotides read TGTGCCAGCAGTGACTCCAGGGATGAGCGGTTCTTC.

The rearrangement links TRBV25-1 to TRBJ2-5, with TRBD2 matching 11 bases. The V gene end was trimmed by 4 bases and the J gene end by 5 bases; junction bases not matched to a gene: 6. Germline V gene sequence: CDR1 MGHDK, CDR2 SYGVNS. The CDR3 covers 15 residues. CDR3 residues: CASSVGTSGGETQYF. As DNA, the CDR3 is TGTGCCAGCAGTGTGGGGACTAGCGGTGGGGAGACCCAGTACTTC.

This chain links TRBV7-9 with TRBJ2-5, with 10 bases identical to TRBD1. V was clipped by 5 bases and J by 5 bases; unmatched bases: 5. There are 14 residues in the CDR3. Germline V CDR1 and CDR2: SEHNR, FQNEAQ (reference sequence). CDR3 sequence: CASSRDRGPETQYF. In DNA, the CDR3 is TGTGCCAGCAGCCGGGACAGGGGTCCGGAGACCCAGTACTTC.

In its sample, this clone was seen a few times. This rearrangement joins TRBV19 to TRBJ2-2, with a tentative D call TRBD1 (6 bases). Per the germline V gene, CDR1 is LNHDA and CDR2 is SQIVND (reference sequence). The CDR3 runs 14 residues. V was clipped by 7 bases and J by 3 bases, with 12 bases between them. CDR3 DNA: TGTGCCAGTAAGGGGGAAGGGGACACCGGGGAGCTGTTTTTT. Its protein is CASKGEGDTGELFF.

The chain joins TRBV7-9 to TRBJ2-1; 9 bases line up with TRBD1. Losses at the gene ends were 2 bases for V and 5 bases for J; bases not matched to a gene: 10. This CDR3 has 17 residues. The V gene's germline CDR1 is SEHNR and CDR2 FQNEAQ (reference sequence). CDR3 DNA sequence: TGTGCCAGCAGCTTACACCATACAGGGGGCTCTCACAATGAGCAGTTCTTC. Translating it yields CASSLHHTGGSHNEQFF.

This clone was picked up a small number of times. This chain links TRBV5-6 with TRBJ1-1; D is unclear. Trimming removed 0 bases from V and 7 bases from J, with 13 bases in between. This CDR3 spans 14 amino acids. The germline gives CDR1 SGHDT, CDR2 YYEEEE. The CDR3 sequence: CASSLERGYYEAFF. The CDR3 nucleotides read TGTGCCAGCAGCTTGGAAAGAGGCTACTATGAAGCTTTCTTT.

The V and J genes are TRBV27 and TRBJ2-6, with no clear D. The germline V gene encodes CDR1 MNHEY and CDR2 SMNVEV (reference sequence). The CDR3 totals 16 residues. V lost 7 bases to trimming and J lost 3 bases, with 16 bases between them. CDR3 DNA: TGTGCCAGCAAAGCCGGGTCCCCCGATGGGGCCAACGTCCTGACTTTC. This gives the protein CASKAGSPDGANVLTF. The full variable domain, its missing parts supplied by reference TRBV27 and TRBJ2-6, is EAQVTQNPRYLITVTGKKLTVTCSQNMNHEYMSWYRQDPGLGLRQIYYSMNVEVTDKGDVPEGYKVSRKEKRNFPLILESPSPNQTSLYFCASKAGSPDGANVLTFGAGSRLTVL.

CDR3: CASSRTGGTGELFF. In DNA form, the CDR3 reads TGTGCCAGCAGTAGGACAGGGGGGACCGGGGAGCTGTTTTTT. The chain links TRBV6-6 to TRBJ2-2; 10 bases match TRBD1. The junction had 2 bases not matched to a gene; V was cut back by 5 bases and J by 5 bases. The germline CDR1 and CDR2 sequences are MNHNY and SVGAGI (reference sequence). This CDR3 spans 14 amino acids.

The chain employs TRBV7-2 and TRBJ1-1, with TRBD1 matching over 7 bases. Germline-derived CDR1 and CDR2 are SGHTA and FQGNSA. V trimming: 0 bases; J trimming: 3 bases; junction bases outside the gene matches: 4. This CDR3 contains 15 residues. The CDR3 bases are TGTGCCAGCAGCTTAGCAGGGGGCTTTGACACTGAAGCTTTCTTT. Protein: CASSLAGGFDTEAFF.

CDR3: CASGLTGEGRYF. The CDR3, as DNA: TGTGCCAGCGGACTGACAGGGGAAGGTCGGTACTTC. V and J are TRBV5-6 and TRBJ2-7; 8 bases are shared with TRBD1. CDR3 length equals 12 residues. The germline gives CDR1 SGHDT, CDR2 YYEEEE. Trimming removed 7 bases from V and 12 bases from J; junction bases left unmatched: 12.

The chain joins TRBV2 to TRBJ1-6, with 8 bases aligning to TRBD1. Germline loops: CDR1 SNHLY, CDR2 FYNNEI. The V and J ends lost 6 bases and 9 bases, in that order; junction bases with no gene match: 10. CDR3 length: 15 amino acids. CDR3 amino acids: CASSGGTGLSSPLHF. CDR3 DNA: TGTGCCAGCAGCGGCGGGACAGGCCTAAGTTCACCCCTCCACTTT.

The sample holds one count of this clone. The chain joins TRBV30 to TRBJ2-5; 11 nucleotides agree with TRBD1. The CDR3 covers 15 residues. The junction had 7 bases not matched to a gene; V was cut back by 3 bases and J by 4 bases. Germline V lookup: CDR1 GTSNPN, CDR2 SVGIG (reference sequence). In nucleotides, the CDR3 is TGTGCCTGGAGCACCGGGACAGGGGGTATAGAGACCCAGTACTTC. It encodes CAWSTGTGGIETQYF.

This chain joins TRBV6-1 and TRBJ2-7; 12 bases match TRBD1. Germline loops: CDR1 MNHNS, CDR2 SASEGT. CDR3 length: 15 residues. J gave up 7 bases and V 2 bases, and 6 bases lay outside the gene matches. CDR3 sequence: CASSELGQGAREQYF. The CDR3 DNA reads TGTGCCAGCAGTGAATTGGGACAGGGGGCTCGGGAGCAGTACTTC.

The sample holds one count of this clone. The chain recombines TRBV5-4 with TRBJ2-2, with D maybe TRBD2 (6 bases). Trimming left V 0 bases short and J 4 bases short, with 10 bases between. CDR3 length: 15 amino acids. Germline values: CDR1 SGHNT, CDR2 YYREEE (reference sequence). The CDR3 spells CASSLAGRGTGELFF. CDR3 nucleotide sequence: TGTGCCAGCAGCTTGGCAGGGCGGGGCACCGGGGAGCTGTTTTTT. Supplemented by reference TRBV5-4 and TRBJ2-2, the full variable domain reads ETGVTQSPTHLIKTRGQQVTLRCSSQSGHNTVSWYQQALGQGPQFIFQYYREEENGRGNFPPRFSGLQFPNYSSELNVNALELDDSALYLCASSLAGRGTGELFFGEGSRLTVL.

The V gene is TRBV5-1, the J gene TRBJ1-2; D gene ambiguous. V was cut by 0 bases and J by 8 bases, with 17 bases left in between. The CDR3 runs to 15 residues. Per the germline V gene, CDR1 is SGHRS and CDR2 is YFSETQ. In DNA form, the CDR3 reads TGCGCCAGCAGCTTGGATCTGCTATCGGGGATCGGCTACACCTTC. This codes for CASSLDLLSGIGYTF.

This chain links TRBV6-9 with TRBJ2-7; TRBD2 agrees at 9 bases. Germline V gene lookup returns CDR1 MNHGY and CDR2 SVAAGI. The CDR3 spans 15 residues. Trimming removed 6 bases from V and 4 bases from J; junction bases left unmatched: 10. The CDR3, as DNA: TGTGCCAGCAGCCCATTAGCGGGAGTAGTATACGAGCAGTACTTC. This encodes CASSPLAGVVYEQYF.

This CDR3 reads CASSLGGGAAYEQYF. The CDR3 DNA reads TGTGCCAGCAGCTTGGGGGGCGGGGCTGCCTACGAGCAGTACTTC. The genes are TRBV5-6 and TRBJ2-7, with a possible D match to TRBD2 (6 bases). The ends were cut back, 0 bases at V and 2 bases at J, with 12 bases in the middle. CDR1 is SGHDT, CDR2 YYEEEE, per germline. There are 15 residues in the CDR3.

This clone was seen only once. This chain joins TRBV27 and TRBJ2-2, with 12 bases aligning to TRBD2. The junction had 4 bases not matched to a gene; V was cut back by 6 bases and J by 5 bases. CDR1 and CDR2 from the germline V gene are MNHEY and SMNVEV (reference sequence). The CDR3 is 15 residues long. DNA for the CDR3: TGTGCCAGCAGCCCGGGACTAGCGGGTACCGGGGAGCTGTTTTTT. Protein sequence: CASSPGLAGTGELFF.

The gene calls are TRBV18 and TRBJ2-2; 9 bases match TRBD2. V trimming: 1 base; J trimming: 0 bases; junction bases outside the gene matches: 6. Germline V gene data show CDR1 as KGHSH and CDR2 as LQKENI. The CDR3 contains 18 residues. In DNA, the CDR3 is TGTGCCAGCTCACCACTACCAGGGACTAGCACGAACACCGGGGAGCTGTTTTTT. This codes for CASSPLPGTSTNTGELFF. Supplemented by reference TRBV18 and TRBJ2-2, the full variable domain reads NAGVMQNPRHLVRRRGQEARLRCSPMKGHSHVYWYRQLPEEGLKFMVYLQKENIIDESGMPKERFSAEFPKEGPSILRIQQVVRGDSAAYFCASSPLPGTSTNTGELFFGEGSRLTVL.

J is TRBJ1-2 and V is TRBV29-1, with 7 positions matching TRBD1. The CDR3 loop spans 12 amino acids. The ends lost 5 bases at V and 8 bases at J; junction bases unmatched: 8. CDR1 and CDR2 (germline): SQVTM, ANQGSEA. CDR3 coding DNA: TGCAGCGTTAATCAGGGGGAGTGCGGCTACACCTTC. This sequence encodes CSVNQGECGYTF.

This chain links TRBV10-3 with TRBJ1-1, with a tentative D call TRBD1 (6 bases). This CDR3 has 14 residues. Trimming left V 7 bases short and J 0 bases short, with 12 bases between. Germline V gene sequence: CDR1 ENHRY, CDR2 SYGVKD. CDR3 protein: CAIKGDTMNTEAFF. The CDR3 nucleotides are TGTGCCATCAAGGGGGACACCATGAACACTGAAGCTTTCTTT.

This clone came up once. The chain couples TRBV27 to TRBJ2-7, with TRBD2 matching 7 bases. This CDR3 contains 15 residues. V trimming: 5 bases; J trimming: 3 bases; junction bases outside the gene matches: 10. Germline V gives CDR1 MNHEY, CDR2 SMNVEV (reference sequence). The CDR3 loop is CASSVAEGGVYEQYF. The CDR3 nucleotides are TGTGCCAGCAGTGTAGCGGAGGGAGGGGTCTACGAGCAGTACTTC.

On this clone itself: One junction end does not reproduce the germline sequence, and a read error may be involved. V gene TRBV9 combines with J gene TRBJ1-1, with D unresolved. The CDR3 spans 13 residues. Germline V gene lookup returns CDR1 SGDLS and CDR2 YYNGEE. CDR3 nucleotides: TGTGCTAGCAGCCGGAGCGGGAACACTGAAGCTTTCTTT. Residues: CASSRSGNTEAFF.

The rearrangement joins TRBV5-1 to TRBJ2-5; a weak D match, TRBD2 (6 bases). Germline V lookup: CDR1 SGHRS, CDR2 YFSETQ. Trimming took 0 bases from V and 4 from J, leaving 10 bases between them. The CDR3 contains 14 residues. The CDR3 bases are TGCGCCAGCAGCTTGGCGCGGGGAATAGAGACCCAGTACTTC. Translation gives CASSLARGIETQYF.